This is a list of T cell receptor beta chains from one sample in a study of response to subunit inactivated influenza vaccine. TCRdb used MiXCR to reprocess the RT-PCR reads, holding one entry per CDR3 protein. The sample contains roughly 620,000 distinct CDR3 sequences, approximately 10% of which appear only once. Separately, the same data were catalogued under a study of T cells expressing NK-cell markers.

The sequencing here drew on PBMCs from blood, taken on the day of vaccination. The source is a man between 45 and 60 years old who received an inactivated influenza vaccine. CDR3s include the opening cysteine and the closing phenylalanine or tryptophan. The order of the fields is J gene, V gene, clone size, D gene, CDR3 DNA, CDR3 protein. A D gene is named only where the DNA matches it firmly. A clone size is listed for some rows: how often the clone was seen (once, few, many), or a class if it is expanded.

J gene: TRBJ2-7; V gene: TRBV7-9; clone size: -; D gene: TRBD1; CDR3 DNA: TGTGCCAGCAGCTTAGCCGGGACAGACCCCTACGAGCAGTACTTC; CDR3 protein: CASSLAGTDPYEQYF
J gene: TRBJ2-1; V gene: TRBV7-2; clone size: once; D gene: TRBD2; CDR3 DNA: TGTGCCAGCAGCTTACTAGCGGGGGGGTTCTACAATGAGCAGTTCTTC; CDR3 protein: CASSLLAGGFYNEQFF
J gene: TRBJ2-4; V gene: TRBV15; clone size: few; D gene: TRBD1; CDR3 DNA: TGTGCCACCAGCAGAGATGCGGGACAGGGAGCCAAAAACATTCAGTACTTC; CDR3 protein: CATSRDAGQGAKNIQYF
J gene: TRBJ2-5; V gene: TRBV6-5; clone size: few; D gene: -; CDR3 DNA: TGTGCCAGCAGCCACTCGGAACAAGAGACCCAGTACTTC; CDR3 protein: CASSHSEQETQYF
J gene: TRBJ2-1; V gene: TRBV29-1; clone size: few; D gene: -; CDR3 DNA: TGCAGCGTTGCGGGGGCAGGCAATGAGCAGTTCTTC; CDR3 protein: CSVAGAGNEQFF
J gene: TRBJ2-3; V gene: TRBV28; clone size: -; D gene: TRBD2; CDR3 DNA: TGTGCCAGCCAGGAGGGAGGGAGGTTAACAGATACGCAGTATTTT; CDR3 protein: CASQEGGRLTDTQYF
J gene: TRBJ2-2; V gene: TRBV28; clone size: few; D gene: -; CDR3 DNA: TGTGCCAGCAGTTTAAAGGGGCACCCCACCGGGGAGCTGTTTTTT; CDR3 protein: CASSLKGHPTGELFF
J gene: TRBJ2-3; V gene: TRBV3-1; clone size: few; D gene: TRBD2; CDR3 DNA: TGTGCCAGCAGCCGAGTGACGACTAGCGGGGGATCGGATACGCAGTATTTT; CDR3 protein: CASSRVTTSGGSDTQYF
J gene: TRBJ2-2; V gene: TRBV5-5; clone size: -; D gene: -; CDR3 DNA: TGTGCCAGCAGCCCAAGCTCGGGTACGAACACCGGGGAGCTGTTTTTT; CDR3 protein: CASSPSSGTNTGELFF
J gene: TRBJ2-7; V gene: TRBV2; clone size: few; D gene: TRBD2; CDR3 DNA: TGTGCCAGCAGGCTCCGGACTAGCGGGAGCAACGAGCAGTACTTC; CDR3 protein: CASRLRTSGSNEQYF
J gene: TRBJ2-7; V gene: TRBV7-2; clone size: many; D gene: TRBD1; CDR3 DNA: TGTGCCAGCAGCTTAGTACCAGGGGGCAGATACGAGCAGTACTTC; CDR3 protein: CASSLVPGGRYEQYF
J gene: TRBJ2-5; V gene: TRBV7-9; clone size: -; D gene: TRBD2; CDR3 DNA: TGTGCCAGCAGCTTTACTAGCGGGGGGCTGGAGACCCAGTACTTC; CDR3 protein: CASSFTSGGLETQYF
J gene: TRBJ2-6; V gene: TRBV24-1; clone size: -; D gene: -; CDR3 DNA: TGTGCCACCAGTGATACCTCTGGGGCCAACGTCCTGACTTTC; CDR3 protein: CATSDTSGANVLTF
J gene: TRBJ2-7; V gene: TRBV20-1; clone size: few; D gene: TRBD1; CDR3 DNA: TGCAGTGCTCTACCGGGACAGGGGGCTTCGATTTCCTACGAGCAGTACTTC; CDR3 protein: CSALPGQGASISYEQYF
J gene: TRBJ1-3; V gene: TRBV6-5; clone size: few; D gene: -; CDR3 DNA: TGTGCCAGCAGTTACTCTTCAGACTCTGGAAACACCATATATTTT; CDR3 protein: CASSYSSDSGNTIYF
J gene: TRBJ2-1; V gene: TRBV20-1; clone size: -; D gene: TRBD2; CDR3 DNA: TGCAGTGCTCTCGGGACTAGCGGAAGTAGCTCCTACAATGAGCAGTTCTTC; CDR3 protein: CSALGTSGSSSYNEQFF
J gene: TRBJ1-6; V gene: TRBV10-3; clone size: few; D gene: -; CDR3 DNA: TGTGCCATCAGGCAGTCCGTCGCAAATGATAATTCACCCCTCCACTTT; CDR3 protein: CAIRQSVANDNSPLHF
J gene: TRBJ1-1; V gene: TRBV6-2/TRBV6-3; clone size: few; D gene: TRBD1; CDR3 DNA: TGTGCCAGCAGTTACCCCCCGGGACAGGGGGAGACTGAAGCTTTCTTT; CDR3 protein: CASSYPPGQGETEAFF
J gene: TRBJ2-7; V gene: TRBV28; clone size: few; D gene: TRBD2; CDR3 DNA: TGTGCCAGCACCTGGGGAGGGACCTACGAGCAGTACTTC; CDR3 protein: CASTWGGTYEQYF
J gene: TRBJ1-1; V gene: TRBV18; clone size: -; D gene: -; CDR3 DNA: TGTGCCAGCTCACGACAGGTCGGGGACACTGAAGCTTTCTTT; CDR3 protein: CASSRQVGDTEAFF
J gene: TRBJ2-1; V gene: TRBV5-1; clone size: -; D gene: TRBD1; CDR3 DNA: TGCGCCAGCAGCTCCCGACCGGGACAGATAAACAATGAGCAGTTCTTC; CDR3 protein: CASSSRPGQINNEQFF
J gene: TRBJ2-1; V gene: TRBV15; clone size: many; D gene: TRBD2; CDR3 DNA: TGTGCCACCAGCAGAGATCAAATGGGACTAGCGGGAGGGAGCTCCTACAATGAGCAGTTCTTC; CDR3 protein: CATSRDQMGLAGGSSYNEQFF
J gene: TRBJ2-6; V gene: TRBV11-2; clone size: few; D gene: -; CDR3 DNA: TGTGCCAGCAGCCTACACGGGAATGGGGCCAACGTCCTGACTTTC; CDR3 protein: CASSLHGNGANVLTF
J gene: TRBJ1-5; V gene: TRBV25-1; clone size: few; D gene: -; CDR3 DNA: TGTGCCAGCAGTGATTGGACTCAGCCCCAGCATTTT; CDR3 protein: CASSDWTQPQHF
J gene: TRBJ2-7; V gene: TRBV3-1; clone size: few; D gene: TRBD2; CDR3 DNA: TGTGCCAGCAGCCAGACGAGGCTAGCGGGAGCGATTGAGCAGTACTTC; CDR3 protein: CASSQTRLAGAIEQYF
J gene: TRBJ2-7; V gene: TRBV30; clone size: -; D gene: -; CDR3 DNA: TGTGCCTGGAGCGTAGCCAGGACCTACGAGCAGTACTTC; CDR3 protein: CAWSVARTYEQYF
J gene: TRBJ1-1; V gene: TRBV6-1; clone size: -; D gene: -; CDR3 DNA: TGTGCCAGCAGAGAATTATGGATGAACACTGAAGCTTTCTTT; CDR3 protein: CASRELWMNTEAFF
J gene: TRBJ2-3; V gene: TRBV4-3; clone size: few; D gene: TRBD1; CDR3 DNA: TGCGCCAGCAGCGCTTACAGGGGGCGAACAGATACGCAGTATTTT; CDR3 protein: CASSAYRGRTDTQYF
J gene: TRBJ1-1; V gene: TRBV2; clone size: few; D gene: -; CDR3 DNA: TGTGCCAGCAGTGAAAACCCCCTCATGAACACTGAAGCTTTCTTT; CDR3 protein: CASSENPLMNTEAFF
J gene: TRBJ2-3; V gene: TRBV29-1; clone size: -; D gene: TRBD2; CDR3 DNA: TGCAGCGTAGCGGGGGGTGTAAGCACAGATACGCAGTATTTT; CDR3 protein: CSVAGGVSTDTQYF
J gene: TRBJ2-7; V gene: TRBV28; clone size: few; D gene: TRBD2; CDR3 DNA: TGTGCCAGCAGTTCCCCCCTCCCTAGCGGGGCCGCCTACGAGCAGTACTTC; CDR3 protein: CASSSPLPSGAAYEQYF
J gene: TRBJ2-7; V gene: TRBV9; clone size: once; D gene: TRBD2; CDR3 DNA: TGTGCCAGCAACCCAGCGGGAGGGACCTACGAGCAGTACTTC; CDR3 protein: CASNPAGGTYEQYF
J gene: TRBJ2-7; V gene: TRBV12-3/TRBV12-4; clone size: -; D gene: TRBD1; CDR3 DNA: TGTGCCAGCAGTTTCTACAGGGGGGCCTACGAGCAGTACTTC; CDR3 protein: CASSFYRGAYEQYF
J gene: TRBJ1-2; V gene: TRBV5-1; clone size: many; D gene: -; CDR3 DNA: TGCGCCAGCAGCTTCCAGGACTATGGCTACACCTTC; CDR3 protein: CASSFQDYGYTF
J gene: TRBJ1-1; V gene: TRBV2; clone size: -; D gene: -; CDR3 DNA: TGTGCCAGCAGCTGGTCCGAGAACACTGAAGCTTTCTTT; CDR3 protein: CASSWSENTEAFF
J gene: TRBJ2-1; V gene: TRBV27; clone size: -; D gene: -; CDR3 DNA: TGTGCCAGCAGTTTAGTGACCAGAATCCCCTCCTACAATGAGCAGTTCTTC; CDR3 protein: CASSLVTRIPSYNEQFF
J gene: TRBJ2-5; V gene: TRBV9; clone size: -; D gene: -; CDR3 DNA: TGTGCCAGCAGCGTAGAGGGACAAATAAGGGAGATCCAGTACTTC; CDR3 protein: CASSVEGQIREIQYF
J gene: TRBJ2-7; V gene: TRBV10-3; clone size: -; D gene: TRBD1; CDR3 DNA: TGTGCCATCAGTGATCCGGACAGGAAGTACTTC; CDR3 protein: CAISDPDRKYF
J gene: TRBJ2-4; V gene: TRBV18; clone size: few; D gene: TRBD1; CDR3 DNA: TGTGCCAGACAGAGCGAGAAGGGGGCGATTGCGTCCAAAAACATTCAGTACTTC; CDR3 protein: CARQSEKGAIASKNIQYF
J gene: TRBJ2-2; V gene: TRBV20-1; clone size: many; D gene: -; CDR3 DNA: TGCAGTGCTAGAGATCCTCAAACTTTCGGGGAGCTGTTTTTT; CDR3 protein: CSARDPQTFGELFF
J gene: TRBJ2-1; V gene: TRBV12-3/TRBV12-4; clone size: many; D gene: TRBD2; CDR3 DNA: TGTGCCAGCAGTCCTCCTGGACTAGCGGGGGGCCGGGATGAGCAGTTCTTC; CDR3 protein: CASSPPGLAGGRDEQFF
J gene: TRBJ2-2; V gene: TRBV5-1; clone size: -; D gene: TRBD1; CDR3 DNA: TGCGCCAGCAGTTCAGGACAGGGGGCGCCCGGGGAGCTGTTTTTT; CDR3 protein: CASSSGQGAPGELFF
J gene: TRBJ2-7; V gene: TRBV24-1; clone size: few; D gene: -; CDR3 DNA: TGTGCCACCACCAAATTATACGAGCAGTACTTC; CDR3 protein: CATTKLYEQYF
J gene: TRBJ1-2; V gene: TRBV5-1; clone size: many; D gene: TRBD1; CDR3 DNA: TGCGCCAGCAGCCCTGGACAGGGGGTGAACTATGGCTACACCTTC; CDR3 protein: CASSPGQGVNYGYTF
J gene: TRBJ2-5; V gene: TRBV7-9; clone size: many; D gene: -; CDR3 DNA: TGTGCCAGCAGCTTTGGGTCAGGGGAGACCCAGTACTTC; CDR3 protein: CASSFGSGETQYF
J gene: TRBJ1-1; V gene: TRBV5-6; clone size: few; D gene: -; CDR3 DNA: TGTGCCAGCGGCTCCATCATCAGGGACACTGAAGCTTTCTTT; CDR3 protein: CASGSIIRDTEAFF
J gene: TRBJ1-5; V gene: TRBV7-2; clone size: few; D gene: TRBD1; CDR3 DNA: TGTGCCAGCAGCCAAGACAGGGGGCCTCAGCCCCAGCATTTT; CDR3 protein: CASSQDRGPQPQHF